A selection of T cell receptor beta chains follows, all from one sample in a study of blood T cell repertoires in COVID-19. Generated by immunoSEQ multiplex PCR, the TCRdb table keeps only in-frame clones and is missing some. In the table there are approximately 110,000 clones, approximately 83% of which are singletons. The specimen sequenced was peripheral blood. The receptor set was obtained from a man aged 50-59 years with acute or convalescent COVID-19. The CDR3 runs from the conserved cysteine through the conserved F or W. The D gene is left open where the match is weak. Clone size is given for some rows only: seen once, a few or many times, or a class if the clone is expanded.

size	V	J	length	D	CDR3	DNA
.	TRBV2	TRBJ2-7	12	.	CASTLDTYEQYF	TGTGCCAGCACTCTGGACACCTACGAGCAGTACTTC
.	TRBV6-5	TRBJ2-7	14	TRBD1	CASSLDRAILEQYF	TGTGCCAGCAGTTTAGACAGGGCCATATTGGAGCAGTACTTC
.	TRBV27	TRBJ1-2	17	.	CASSSWQGSKQSYGYTF	TGTGCCAGCAGTTCTTGGCAGGGATCAAAACAGAGCTATGGCTACACCTTC
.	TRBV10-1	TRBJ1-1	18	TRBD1	CASSELRTGAAMNTEAFF	TGCGCCAGCAGTGAACTGAGGACAGGCGCCGCCATGAACACTGAAGCTTTCTTT
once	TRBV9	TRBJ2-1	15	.	CASSVSQRIDNEQFF	TGTGCCAGCAGCGTAAGCCAGCGGATAGACAATGAGCAGTTCTTC
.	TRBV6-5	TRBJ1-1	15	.	CASSYASTGNTEAFF	TGTGCCAGCAGTTACGCCTCTACAGGGAACACTGAAGCTTTCTTT
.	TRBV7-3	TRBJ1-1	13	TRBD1	CASSSGTGVVPFF	TGTGCCAGCAGCTCAGGAACAGGGGTAGTACCATTCTTT
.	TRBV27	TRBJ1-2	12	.	CASSSAGGGYTF	TGTGCCAGCAGTAGTGCCGGCGGTGGCTACACCTTC
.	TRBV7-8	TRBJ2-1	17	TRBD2	CASSLEGTSGAYNEQFF	TGTGCCAGCAGCTTAGAGGGGACTAGCGGGGCCTACAATGAGCAGTTCTTC
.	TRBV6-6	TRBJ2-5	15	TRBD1	CASSPHRTGEETQYF	TGTGCCAGCAGTCCTCACCGGACAGGTGAAGAGACCCAGTACTTC
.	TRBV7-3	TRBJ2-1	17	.	CASSLTGDLVSYNEQFF	TGTGCCAGCAGCTTAACCGGTGATTTGGTGTCCTACAATGAGCAGTTCTTC
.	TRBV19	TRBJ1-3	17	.	CASSDSGLSFSGNTIYF	TGTGCCAGTTCGGACAGTGGCCTTTCCTTCTCTGGAAACACCATATATTTT
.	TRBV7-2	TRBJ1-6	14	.	CASSLDRGGSPLHF	TGTGCCAGCAGCTTAGATCGGGGAGGATCACCCCTCCACTTT
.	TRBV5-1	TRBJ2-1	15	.	CASSLRTGNYNEQFF	TGCGCCAGCAGCTTGAGGACTGGAAACTACAATGAGCAGTTCTTC
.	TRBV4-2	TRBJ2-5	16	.	CASSPLRGGGQETQYF	TGTGCCAGCAGCCCATTGAGGGGAGGGGGTCAAGAGACCCAGTACTTC
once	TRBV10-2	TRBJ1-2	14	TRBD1	CASSVGQGNYGYTF	TGCGCCAGCAGTGTGGGACAGGGGAACTATGGCTACACCTTC
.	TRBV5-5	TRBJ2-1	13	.	CASSLVSTNEQFF	TGTGCCAGCAGCTTGGTCAGTACCAATGAGCAGTTCTTC
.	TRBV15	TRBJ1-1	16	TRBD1	CATSRDLGGAGTEAFF	TGTGCCACCAGCAGAGATCTAGGGGGCGCCGGCACTGAAGCTTTCTTT
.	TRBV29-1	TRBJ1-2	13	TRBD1	CSVQTGLGAGYTF	TGCAGCGTTCAGACAGGGTTAGGGGCTGGCTACACCTTC
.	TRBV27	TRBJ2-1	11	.	CASSLGPKKFF	TGTGCCAGCAGTTTAGGGCCTAAGAAGTTCTTC
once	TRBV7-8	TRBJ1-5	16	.	CASSPPGSFSNQPQHF	TGTGCCAGCAGCCCACCGGGGTCTTTTAGCAATCAGCCCCAGCATTTT
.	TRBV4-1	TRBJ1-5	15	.	CASSQDSTGGQPQHF	TGCGCCAGCAGCCAAGATTCGACAGGCGGGCAGCCCCAGCATTTT
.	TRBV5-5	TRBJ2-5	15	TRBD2	CASSIGTSGQETQYF	TGTGCCAGCAGCATCGGGACTAGCGGCCAAGAGACCCAGTACTTC
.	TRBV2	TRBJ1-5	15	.	CASSEARTYNQPQHF	TGTGCCAGCAGTGAAGCGCGAACCTACAATCAGCCCCAGCATTTT
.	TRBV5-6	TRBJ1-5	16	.	CASTMGGAGGNQPQHF	TGTGCCAGCACCATGGGGGGGGCGGGAGGCAATCAGCCCCAGCATTTT
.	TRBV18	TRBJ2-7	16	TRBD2	CASSPRGSGLSYEQYF	TGTGCCAGCTCACCACGGGGTAGCGGGCTTTCCTACGAGCAGTACTTC
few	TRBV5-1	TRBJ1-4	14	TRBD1	CASASKGQDEKLFF	TGCGCCAGCGCGTCGAAAGGACAGGATGAAAAACTGTTTTTT
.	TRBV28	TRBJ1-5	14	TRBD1	CASSLGQGDQPQHF	TGTGCCAGCAGTTTGGGACAGGGGGATCAGCCCCAGCATTTT
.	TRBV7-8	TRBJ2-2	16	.	CASSWTRGFPTGELFF	TGTGCCAGCAGCTGGACTCGGGGATTCCCCACCGGGGAGCTGTTTTTT
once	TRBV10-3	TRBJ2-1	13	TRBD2	CATGGPGYNEQFF	TGTGCTACGGGGGGGCCGGGTTACAATGAGCAGTTCTTC
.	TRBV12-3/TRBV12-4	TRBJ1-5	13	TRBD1	CASRRTGNQPQHF	TGTGCCAGCAGACGGACAGGGAATCAGCCCCAGCATTTT
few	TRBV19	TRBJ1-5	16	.	CASSIARSTGIQPQHF	TGTGCCAGTAGTATAGCGCGGTCGACAGGTATCCAGCCCCAGCATTTT
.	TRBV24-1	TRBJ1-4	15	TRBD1	CATSDPSTGGEKLFF	TGTGCCACCAGTGACCCTAGTACAGGGGGTGAAAAACTGTTTTTT
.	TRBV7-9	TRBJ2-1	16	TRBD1	CASSHLQGASYNEQFF	TGTGCCAGCAGCCACTTACAGGGGGCGAGTTACAATGAGCAGTTCTTC
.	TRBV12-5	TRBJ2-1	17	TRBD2	CASGLVREVPPYNEQFF	TGTGCTAGTGGTTTGGTACGGGAGGTTCCCCCCTACAATGAGCAGTTCTTC
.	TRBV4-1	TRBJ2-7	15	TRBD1	CASSHQDRGTYEQYF	TGCGCCAGCAGCCACCAGGACAGGGGAACCTACGAGCAGTACTTC
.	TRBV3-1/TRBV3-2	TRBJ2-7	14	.	CASSQVETDYEQYF	TGTGCCAGCAGCCAAGTTGAGACAGACTACGAGCAGTACTTC
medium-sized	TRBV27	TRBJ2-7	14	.	CASSRASVSYEQYF	TGTGCCAGCTCCCGGGCTAGCGTCTCCTACGAGCAGTACTTC
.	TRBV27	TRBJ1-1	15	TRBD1	CASSLFQGVRTEAFF	TGTGCCAGCAGTTTATTCCAGGGGGTGAGGACTGAAGCTTTCTTT
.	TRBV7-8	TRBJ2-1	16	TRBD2	CASSPRGGTKNNEQFF	TGTGCCAGCAGTCCCCGGGGTGGGACTAAGAACAATGAGCAGTTCTTC
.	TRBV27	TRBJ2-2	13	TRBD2	CASTERGTGELFF	TGTGCCAGCACCGAGCGGGGGACCGGGGAGCTGTTTTTT
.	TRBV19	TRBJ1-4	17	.	CASSGGFLRATNEKLFF	TGTGCCAGTAGTGGAGGGTTCCTGCGGGCAACTAATGAAAAACTGTTTTTT
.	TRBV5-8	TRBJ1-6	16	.	CASSLARRGLNSPLHF	TGTGCCAGCAGCTTAGCCCGACGGGGACTTAATTCACCCCTCCACTTT
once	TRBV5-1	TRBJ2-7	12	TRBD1	CASSAQGVEQYF	TGCGCCAGCAGCGCCCAGGGGGTCGAGCAGTACTTC
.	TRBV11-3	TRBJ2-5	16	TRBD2	CASSLGLAGYRETQYF	TGTGCCAGCAGCCTGGGACTAGCGGGATATAGAGAGACCCAGTACTTC
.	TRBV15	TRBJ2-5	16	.	CATSRGNGGSGETQYF	TGTGCCACCAGCAGGGGTAACGGGGGATCCGGGGAGACCCAGTACTTC
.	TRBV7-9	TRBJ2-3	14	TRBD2	CASSFGGDPDTQYF	TGTGCCAGCAGCTTCGGGGGGGACCCAGATACGCAGTATTTT
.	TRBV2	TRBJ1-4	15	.	CASSEKGATNEKLFF	TGTGCCAGCAGCGAGAAGGGGGCAACTAATGAAAAACTGTTTTTT
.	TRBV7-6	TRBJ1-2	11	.	CATESNYGYTF	TGTGCAACCGAAAGCAACTATGGCTACACCTTC
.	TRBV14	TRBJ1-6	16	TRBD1	CASSQLTGTVNSPLHF	TGTGCCAGCAGCCAACTTACCGGGACAGTTAATTCACCCCTCCACTTT